This T cell receptor beta chain is drawn from a study of cytomegalovirus exposure and HLA in healthy donors. A multiplex PCR was run with 60 Vbeta primers and 13 Jbeta primers. The assay was immunoSEQ multiplex PCR, and TCRdb's table has in-frame clones only and misses some. The repertoire has 150,000 to 200,000 clones, about 77% of them found once; the top ten carry 2% to 3%. Losses at the gene ends were 7 bases for V and 8 bases for J; bases not matched to a gene: 11. Germline-derived CDR1 and CDR2 are SGHRS and YFSETQ. This CDR3 is built from 14 residues. The J gene is TRBJ1-1, the V gene TRBV5-1; 10 bases align to TRBD1. The specimen was PBMCs. This receptor was obtained from a woman in her 40s in good health and CMV-seropositive. CDR3 coding DNA: TGCGCCAGCGGAACCGGGACAGGGGCATCCGAAGCTTTCTTT. This sequence encodes CASGTGTGASEAFF.